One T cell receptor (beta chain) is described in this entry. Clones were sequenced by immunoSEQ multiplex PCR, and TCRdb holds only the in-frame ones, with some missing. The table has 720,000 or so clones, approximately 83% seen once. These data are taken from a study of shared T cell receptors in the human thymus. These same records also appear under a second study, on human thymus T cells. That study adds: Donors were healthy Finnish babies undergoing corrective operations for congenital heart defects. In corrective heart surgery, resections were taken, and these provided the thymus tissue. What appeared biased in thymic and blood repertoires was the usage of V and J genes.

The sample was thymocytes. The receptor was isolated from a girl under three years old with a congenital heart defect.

The chain's CDR3 is CASSLARTGGAGANVLTF. The CDR3 nucleotides are TGCGCCAGCAGCTTGGCAAGGACAGGGGGCGCTGGGGCCAACGTCCTGACTTTC. V usage is TRBV5-1 and J usage is TRBJ2-6, with TRBD1 matching over 11 bases. The CDR3 has 18 amino acids. J gave up 2 bases and V 0 bases, and 4 bases lay outside the gene matches. Germline loops: CDR1 SGHRS, CDR2 YFSETQ.